Below are 19 T cell receptor beta chains sequenced from a single sample in a study of CD8+CD57+ T cells in acquired aplastic anemia. Profiling that covered TCR beta VDJ and CDR3 relied on genomic DNA as its template. Via MiXCR, TCRdb re-called the reads, giving one row per CDR3 protein. The data contain over 150,000 distinct CDR3 sequences, less than 65% of them singletons. The sequenced sample consisted of sorted CD4+, CD8+, or CD8+CD57+ T cells (not recorded which) from PBMCs. Receptors were obtained from a human donor in good health, serving as a control.

This clonotype was seen at least ten times. In nucleotides, the CDR3 is TGTGCCAGCAGTTACTCTACCGAAAACTATGGCTACACCTTC. Translating gives CASSYSTENYGYTF. This chain connects TRBV6-5 to TRBJ1-2; D gene unclear. This CDR3 region has 14 residues. Germline CDR1 MNHEY, CDR2 SVGAGI. Trimming cost V 0 bases and J 2 bases, with 7 bases left between them.

This clonotype was detected many times. Here the CDR3 reads CASSEERNTIYF. The CDR3, as DNA: TGTGCCAGCAGTGAGGAACGAAACACCATATATTTT. This sequence joins TRBV2 and TRBJ1-3; no clear D. Germline V gives CDR1 SNHLY, CDR2 FYNNEI. V was trimmed by 3 bases and J by 5 bases, leaving 5 bases between them. The CDR3 spans 12 residues.

V usage is TRBV19 and J usage is TRBJ2-7; D tentatively reads TRBD1 or TRBD2 (6 bases each). The CDR3 spans 15 residues. Trimming stripped 6 bases from V and 2 bases from J, with 17 bases between. Germline lookup yields CDR1 LNHDA and CDR2 SQIVND (reference sequence). CDR3 sequence (DNA): TGTGCCAGTAGCGACGGCAGGGGCGGGACCTACGAGCAGTACTTC. Residues: CASSDGRGGTYEQYF.

Ten or more counts support this clonotype. J is TRBJ2-1 and V is TRBV6-2 or TRBV6-3; 9 positions agree with TRBD2. The CDR3 spans 15 residues. After removal of 1 base from V and 4 bases from J, the junction contained 2 bases not matched to a gene. Germline loops: CDR1 MNHEY, CDR2 SVGEGT. The CDR3 DNA reads as TGTGCCAGCAGTTACTTGAGCGGGGGGTACAATGAGCAGTTCTTC. This codes for CASSYLSGGYNEQFF.

The V and J genes are TRBV7-9 and TRBJ2-7; maybe TRBD2 (6 bases). The CDR3 has 16 amino acids. Per the germline V gene, CDR1 is SEHNR and CDR2 is FQNEAQ (reference sequence). The V and J ends lost 0 bases and 5 bases respectively, with 17 bases between them. The CDR3 is CASSLASGRGTHEQYF. The CDR3 DNA sequence: TGTGCCAGCAGCTTAGCGAGTGGTCGGGGGACCCACGAGCAGTACTTC. The full variable domain, rest sourced from reference TRBV7-9 and TRBJ2-7, is DTGVSQNPRHKITKRGQNVTFRCDPISEHNRLYWYRQTLGQGPEFLTYFQNEAQLEKSRLLSDRFSAERPKGSFSTLEIQRTEQGDSAMYLCASSLASGRGTHEQYFGPGTRLTVT.

This clonotype was counted at least ten times. This chain connects TRBV24-1 to TRBJ2-1; TRBD1 aligns across 8 bases. The CDR3 is made up of 13 amino acids. Looked up from germline, CDR1 is KGHDR and CDR2 is SFDVKD. V lost 7 bases to trimming and J lost 5 bases; unmatched junction nucleotides: 3. CDR3 in DNA: TGTGCCACCAGGGGACAGGCTGACAATGAGCAGTTCTTC. Amino acids: CATRGQADNEQFF.

This clonotype was observed once. An end of the junction differs from the germline gene, which may be a read error. The chain recombines TRBV9 with TRBJ1-1, with D maybe TRBD1 (5 bases). The CDR3 contains 15 residues. Germline V gives CDR1 SGDLS, CDR2 YYNGEE. The CDR3 DNA is TGTGCCAGCAGCGTAGGGAGGTCAGGGATAGCTGAAACTTTCTTT. Translation: CASSVGRSGIAETFF.

This clonotype was detected ten times or more. The chain couples TRBV28 to TRBJ2-7; 9 bases align to TRBD1. This CDR3 is built from 13 residues. V was pared by 7 bases and J by 3 bases, with 4 bases of the junction left unmatched. The germline CDR1 and CDR2 sequences are MDHEN and SYDVKM. The CDR3 sequence: CASKQGAGYEQYF. DNA for the CDR3: TGTGCCAGCAAACAGGGGGCCGGCTACGAGCAGTACTTC.

This clonotype was detected many times. This chain connects TRBV20-1 to TRBJ1-1; perhaps TRBD1 as D (5 bases). The length of the CDR3 is 14 residues. Trimming left V 2 bases short and J 1 base short, with 11 bases between. Germline CDR1 and CDR2: DFQATT and SNEGSKA (reference sequence). CDR3 in DNA: TGCAGTGCTAGACCCAGGGTTGGGAACACTGAAGCTTTCTTT. Protein sequence: CSARPRVGNTEAFF.

CDR3 nucleotides: TGCAGTGCCCTTACCGGGACAGGGGAAGGTGGCTACACCTTC. Translation: CSALTGTGEGGYTF. The rearrangement uses TRBV20-1 and TRBJ1-2; TRBD1 agrees at 10 bases. CDR3 size: 14 residues. Germline assignment: CDR1 DFQATT and CDR2 SNEGSKA (reference sequence). Unmatched junction bases numbered 11, after V lost 6 bases and J lost 7 bases.

This clonotype has just one count. The J gene is TRBJ1-4, the V gene TRBV25-1; D call uncertain. V was pared by 3 bases and J by 7 bases, with 9 bases between. CDR1 is MGHDK, CDR2 SYGVNS, per germline. This CDR3 is built from 13 residues. The CDR3 nucleotides read TGTGCCAGCAGTGATGCAGCTAGTGAAAAACTGTTTTTT. Its translation is CASSDAASEKLFF.

The V call is TRBV19, the J call TRBJ2-5, with 11 bases lining up with TRBD1. In germline, CDR1 is LNHDA, CDR2 SQIVND (reference sequence). The trim removed 7 bases at V and 5 bases at J, leaving 6 bases unmatched. This CDR3 spans 14 amino acids. CDR3 in amino acids: CASKGQGVGETQYF. DNA for the CDR3: TGTGCCAGTAAGGGACAGGGGGTCGGGGAGACCCAGTACTTC.

The V call is TRBV3-1, the J call TRBJ2-3; D not resolved. The germline V gene encodes CDR1 LGHDT and CDR2 YNNKEL (reference sequence). Deletions cut 4 bases from V and 5 bases from J, with 10 bases between. There are 13 residues in the CDR3. The CDR3 region is CASSPGPGDTQYF. The CDR3 nucleotides are TGTGCCAGCAGCCCCGGGCCGGGAGATACGCAGTATTTT.

The chain carries TRBV10-3 and TRBJ2-5; maybe TRBD1 (5 bases). Trimming pared 6 bases from V and 5 bases from J, leaving 13 bases between. Germline V CDR1 and CDR2: ENHRY, SYGVKD. The CDR3 is 13 residues long. The CDR3 sequence: CAISATGLETQYF. The CDR3 region has the DNA TGTGCCATCAGCGCCACAGGCCTGGAGACCCAGTACTTC.

This clonotype was seen at least ten times. The chain links TRBV7-2 to TRBJ2-2; 8 nucleotides match TRBD2. This CDR3 spans 15 amino acids. V lost 6 bases and J lost 0; bases outside the gene matches: 3. Germline CDR1 and CDR2: SGHTA and FQGNSA. The CDR3 loop reads CASRGGGTNTGELFF. For the CDR3, the DNA is TGTGCCAGCAGGGGCGGGGGGACGAACACCGGGGAGCTGTTTTTT.

This clonotype was observed a few times. This chain links TRBV30 with TRBJ1-5; no definite D call. The germline V gene encodes CDR1 GTSNPN and CDR2 SVGIG (reference sequence). The germline V and J ends were trimmed by 2 bases and 1 base, with 9 bases remaining between them. CDR3 length equals 14 residues. The CDR3 loop is CAWSRASSNQPQHF. In nucleotides, the CDR3 is TGTGCCTGGAGTAGGGCCAGCAGCAATCAGCCCCAGCATTTT.

V usage is TRBV20-1 and J usage is TRBJ1-5; D perhaps matches TRBD1 (5 bases). Germline-derived CDR1 and CDR2 are DFQATT and SNEGSKA (reference sequence). This CDR3 has 15 amino acids. V shed 0 bases and J shed 4 bases, with 13 bases lying between them. DNA of the CDR3: TGCAGTGCTAGAGAAACCGGGACGGCTAATCAGCCCCAGCATTTT. Its translation: CSARETGTANQPQHF.

Notes on this clonotype: Germline is not matched at one junction end, which may reflect a read error. The chain links TRBV24-1 to TRBJ1-5, with 9 bases lining up with TRBD1. The CDR3 runs 15 residues. The germline gives CDR1 KGHDR, CDR2 SFDVKD. CDR3 nucleotide sequence: TGCGCCACCAGTGGCCGAACAGGGGGCTCTAATACCCAGCATTTT. It is translated as CATSGRTGGSNTQHF.

Many counts were recorded for this clonotype. This sequence joins TRBV6-4 and TRBJ1-4; 7 positions agree with TRBD1. The ends lost 6 bases at V and 10 bases at J; junction bases unmatched: 8. Germline CDR1 is MRHNA and CDR2 is SNTAGT. The CDR3 consists of 13 residues. The CDR3 is CASSSLQGTKLFF. Here the CDR3 DNA reads TGTGCCAGCAGCTCCTTACAGGGGACAAAACTGTTTTTT.